One and the same sample provided the 21 T cell receptor beta chains below, sequenced in a study of OX40 agonist ivuxolimab in advanced cancers. Assay used: immunoSEQ multiplex PCR; TCRdb lists only in-frame clones, some missing. This sample has about 49,000 clones, with around 79% found just once. The sample in question was CD4+ or CD8+ T cells sorted from blood, obtained in a trial of the OX40 agonist ivuxolimab. All receptors come from an adult with an advanced solid tumor such as melanoma, head and neck, liver or kidney cancer.

The V call is TRBV5-4, the J call TRBJ2-7, with D hard to call. The CDR3 covers 14 residues. Germline CDR1 reads SGHNT; CDR2 reads YYREEE (reference sequence). V dropped 2 bases and J dropped 4 bases, with 13 bases sitting between them. The CDR3 DNA follows: TGTGCCAGCAGCTTCATCTCCAGGCGTTACGAGCAGTACTTC. Its protein is CASSFISRRYEQYF.

The CDR3 region is CAISEASGIRNEQFF. The CDR3 DNA reads as TGTGCCATCAGTGAAGCTAGCGGGATTCGGAATGAGCAGTTCTTC. J is TRBJ2-1 and V is TRBV10-3; the match to TRBD2 covers 9 bases. Germline trimming cut 3 bases from V and 7 bases from J; bases unmatched to any gene: 7. Germline V lookup: CDR1 ENHRY, CDR2 SYGVKD. The CDR3 loop spans 15 amino acids.

This chain joins TRBV2 and TRBJ2-5, with D possibly TRBD2 on 5 matching bases. Trimming took off 8 bases at V and 1 base at J, with 14 bases between the two ends. Germline CDR1 reads SNHLY; CDR2 reads FYNNEI. The CDR3 is 14 residues long. In DNA form, the CDR3 reads TGTGCCAGCCAAAGGGAGATGGGCCAAGAGACCCAGTACTTC. Residues: CASQREMGQETQYF.

The chain's CDR3 is CASIPPGLDNEQFF. The CDR3 nucleotides are TGCGCCAGCATCCCTCCGGGACTAGACAATGAGCAGTTCTTC. V is TRBV23-1 and J is TRBJ2-1, with TRBD2 identical over 8 bases. TRBV23-1 is an ORF; its function is uncertain. The ends lost 7 bases at V and 5 bases at J; junction bases unmatched: 7. The CDR3 is made up of 14 amino acids.

This clone was detected a few times. This rearrangement joins TRBV15 to TRBJ2-7; a weak D match, TRBD1 (5 bases). V was shortened by 0 bases and J by 2 bases, with 11 bases between the two germline ends. This CDR3 region has 15 residues. Germline CDR1 is LNHNV and CDR2 is YYDKDF (reference sequence). CDR3 sequence (DNA): TGTGCCACCAGCAGAGATAGGGGTGAAGCCTACGAGCAGTACTTC. Its protein product is CATSRDRGEAYEQYF.

The chain combines TRBV7-7 with TRBJ1-1; unclear D gene. Looked up from germline, CDR1 is SSHAT and CDR2 is FNYEAQ (reference sequence). Trimming cost V 5 bases and J 0 bases, with 7 bases left between them. The CDR3 has 13 residues. The CDR3 region is CASSVQMNTEAFF. In DNA form, the CDR3 reads TGTGCCAGCAGCGTTCAGATGAACACTGAAGCTTTCTTT. The complete variable domain, with remaining parts taken from reference TRBV7-7 and TRBJ1-1, reads GAGVSQSPRYKVTKRGQDVTLRCDPISSHATLYWYQQALGQGPEFLTYFNYEAQPDKSGLPSDRFSAERPEGSISTLTIQRTEQRDSAMYRCASSVQMNTEAFFGQGTRLTVV.

The table lists this clone with a few counts. The genes are TRBV5-5 and TRBJ1-6; TRBD1 matches 9 bases. The V segment lost 4 bases and the J segment 8 bases; nucleotides outside the gene matches: 7. The CDR3 covers 15 residues. Germline V lookup: CDR1 SGHKS, CDR2 YYEKEE (reference sequence). CDR3 loop: CASSRTGTGYSPLHF. The DNA of the CDR3 is TGTGCCAGCAGCCGGACCGGGACAGGGTATTCACCCCTCCACTTT. Variable domain in full (rest from reference TRBV5-5 and TRBJ1-6): DAGVTQSPTHLIKTRGQQVTLRCSPISGHKSVSWYQQVLGQGPQFIFQYYEKEERGRGNFPDRFSARQFPNYSSELNVNALLLGDSALYLCASSRTGTGYSPLHFGNGTRLTVT.

This sequence joins TRBV29-1 and TRBJ2-5, with 10 bases that match TRBD1. The CDR3 extends over 14 amino acids. V shed 4 bases and J 1 base; nucleotides not matched to a gene: 3. Germline V gene lookup returns CDR1 SQVTM and CDR2 ANQGSEA. CDR3 coding DNA: TGCAGCGTTGGGACAGGGGGTATCCAAGAGACCCAGTACTTC. It yields the protein CSVGTGGIQETQYF.

The genes are TRBV4-3 and TRBJ1-2; TRBD1 agrees at 8 bases. The CDR3 covers 15 residues. V lost 4 bases to trimming and J lost 5 bases; unmatched junction nucleotides: 9. The germline V gene encodes CDR1 LGHNA and CDR2 YSLEER. CDR3 sequence reads: CASSLHGQGIYGYTF. The CDR3 DNA follows: TGCGCCAGCAGCCTACACGGACAGGGAATATATGGCTACACCTTC.

V and J are TRBV29-1 and TRBJ1-1; no definite D call. The germline gives CDR1 SQVTM, CDR2 ANQGSEA. V gave up 7 bases and J gave up 5 bases, with 17 bases separating them. This CDR3 contains 13 residues. CDR3 sequence: CSAGRSVETEAFF. The CDR3 bases are TGCAGCGCCGGGAGGAGCGTAGAGACTGAAGCTTTCTTT.

This clone was recorded a few times. The chain carries TRBV16 and TRBJ2-1, with 12 bases matching TRBD2. The trim removed 4 bases at V and 8 bases at J, leaving 12 bases unmatched. This CDR3 region has 17 residues. Germline V gene data show CDR1 as KGHSY and CDR2 as FQNENV. CDR3 protein: CASSPRTSGTFSDEQFF. The CDR3 bases are TGTGCCAGCAGCCCTAGGACTAGCGGGACCTTTTCGGATGAGCAGTTCTTC.

The chain uses TRBV6-1 and TRBJ2-7; maybe TRBD1 (5 bases). V was shortened by 4 bases and J by 3 bases, with 10 bases between the two germline ends. The CDR3 has 13 residues. The germline V gene has CDR1 MNHNS and CDR2 SASEGT. CDR3 nucleotides: TGTGCCAGCAGTGCGAGACAGATCTACGAGCAGTACTTC. Residues: CASSARQIYEQYF.

This chain uses TRBV19 with TRBJ2-5; D not certain. The germline gives CDR1 LNHDA, CDR2 SQIVND (reference sequence). V was cut by 5 bases and J by 0 bases, with 7 bases left in between. There are 13 residues in the CDR3. The DNA for the CDR3 is TGTGCCAGTAGTTACAGTCACCAAGAGACCCAGTACTTC. Amino acids: CASSYSHQETQYF. Combining the CDR3 with reference TRBV19 and TRBJ2-5 gives the whole variable domain DGGITQSPKYLFRKEGQNVTLSCEQNLNHDAMYWYRQDPGQGLRLIYYSQIVNDFQKGDIAEGYSVSREKKESFPLTVTSAQKNPTAFYLCASSYSHQETQYFGPGTRLLVL.

This clone was found a few times. The V and J genes are TRBV28 and TRBJ1-4; no clear D gene. The CDR3 covers 14 residues. Germline V gives CDR1 MDHEN, CDR2 SYDVKM. V was trimmed by 3 bases and J by 1 base, leaving 6 bases between them. The CDR3 DNA sequence: TGTGCCAGCAGTTTGGGTGGAACTAATGAAAAACTGTTTTTT. It yields the protein CASSLGGTNEKLFF.

This chain connects TRBV7-9 to TRBJ2-1, with D perhaps TRBD1 (7 bases). Germline V gene data show CDR1 as SEHNR and CDR2 as FQNEAQ (reference sequence). This CDR3 has 15 amino acids. Trimming left V 3 bases short and J 5 bases short, with 14 bases between. CDR3 DNA sequence: TGTGCCAGCAGCTTTTCAGGGGGGTTGAACAATGAGCAGTTCTTC. Its translation is CASSFSGGLNNEQFF.

The genes are TRBV5-6 and TRBJ2-1, with a tentative D call TRBD2 (6 bases). With 0 bases removed from V and 4 bases from J, the gap between germline ends came to 14 bases. This CDR3 comprises 16 residues. Per the germline V gene, CDR1 is SGHDT and CDR2 is YYEEEE. The CDR3 protein is CASSLAGRGTYNEQFF. The DNA for the CDR3 is TGTGCCAGCAGCTTGGCCGGGCGGGGTACATACAATGAGCAGTTCTTC.

This chain connects TRBV11-2 to TRBJ2-2; D gene uncertain. CDR1 is SGHAT and CDR2 is FQNNGV in the germline V gene. The V end lost 1 base, the J end lost 3 bases, and 3 bases lay between the germline ends. The CDR3 totals 13 residues. The CDR3 bases are TGTGCCAGCAGCTTAGTGGACACCGGGGAGCTGTTTTTT. Its translation is CASSLVDTGELFF.

The chain links TRBV5-4 to TRBJ2-3, with D possibly TRBD1 on 6 matching bases. Trimming removed 4 bases from V and 2 bases from J, with 11 bases in between. CDR1 SGHNT and CDR2 YYREEE come from the germline V gene (reference sequence). This CDR3 is built from 14 residues. CDR3 nucleotides: TGTGCCAGCAGCCCGGGACACCTCACAGATACGCAGTATTTT. It is translated as CASSPGHLTDTQYF. The full variable domain, with the rest looked up from reference TRBV5-4 and TRBJ2-3, is ETGVTQSPTHLIKTRGQQVTLRCSSQSGHNTVSWYQQALGQGPQFIFQYYREEENGRGNFPPRFSGLQFPNYSSELNVNALELDDSALYLCASSPGHLTDTQYFGPGTRLTVL.

This chain connects TRBV11-3 to TRBJ2-3, with D hard to call. V was cut by 1 base and J by 0 bases, with 11 bases left in between. The CDR3 is made up of 16 amino acids. Germline loops: CDR1 SGHNT, CDR2 YENEEA. The CDR3 sequence is CASSLGTAGSTDTQYF. For the CDR3, the DNA is TGTGCCAGCAGCTTAGGGACGGCAGGCAGCACAGATACGCAGTATTTT.

V gene TRBV6-1 combines with J gene TRBJ2-4; weak D call: TRBD2 (6 bases). The CDR3 is 16 residues long. The V gene lost 3 bases and the J gene lost 9 bases, with 21 bases spanning the gap. Germline assignment: CDR1 MNHNS and CDR2 SASEGT. The CDR3 here is CASSERAGPGSGIQYF. In nucleotides, the CDR3 is TGTGCCAGCAGTGAGCGAGCGGGCCCAGGATCGGGCATTCAGTACTTC.

This clone was observed a handful of times. CDR3 sequence reads: CASRWRENYGYTF. The CDR3 DNA sequence: TGTGCCAGTAGATGGAGGGAAAACTATGGCTACACCTTC. The chain links TRBV19 to TRBJ1-2; no clear D. V lost 6 bases and J 2 bases, leaving 10 bases between the germline ends. The CDR3 runs to 13 residues. Per the germline V gene, CDR1 is LNHDA and CDR2 is SQIVND (reference sequence).